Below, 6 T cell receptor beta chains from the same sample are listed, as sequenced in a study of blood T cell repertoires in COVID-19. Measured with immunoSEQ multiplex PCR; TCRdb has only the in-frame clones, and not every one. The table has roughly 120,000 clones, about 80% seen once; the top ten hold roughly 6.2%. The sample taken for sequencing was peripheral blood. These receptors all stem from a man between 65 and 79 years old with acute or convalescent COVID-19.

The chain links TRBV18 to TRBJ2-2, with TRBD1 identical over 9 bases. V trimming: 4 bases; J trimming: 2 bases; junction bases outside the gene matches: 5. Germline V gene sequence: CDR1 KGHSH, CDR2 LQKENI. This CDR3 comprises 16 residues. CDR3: CASSLLGQGNTGELFF. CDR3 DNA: TGTGCCAGCTCACTACTGGGACAGGGAAACACCGGGGAGCTGTTTTTT. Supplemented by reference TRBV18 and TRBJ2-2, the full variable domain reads NAGVMQNPRHLVRRRGQEARLRCSPMKGHSHVYWYRQLPEEGLKFMVYLQKENIIDESGMPKERFSAEFPKEGPSILRIQQVVRGDSAAYFCASSLLGQGNTGELFFGEGSRLTVL.

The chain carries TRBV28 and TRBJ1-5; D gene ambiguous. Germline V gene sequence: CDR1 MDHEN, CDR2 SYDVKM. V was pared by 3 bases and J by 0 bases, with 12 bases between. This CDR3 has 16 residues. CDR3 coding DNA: TGTGCCAGCAGTTTGGCCAGGATAGATAGCAATCAGCCCCAGCATTTT. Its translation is CASSLARIDSNQPQHF.

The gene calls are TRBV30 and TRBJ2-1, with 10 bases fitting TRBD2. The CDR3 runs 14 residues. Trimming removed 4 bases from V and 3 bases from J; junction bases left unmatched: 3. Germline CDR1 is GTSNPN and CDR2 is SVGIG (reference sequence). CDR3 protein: CAWIGLADYNEQFF. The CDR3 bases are TGTGCCTGGATCGGACTAGCGGACTACAATGAGCAGTTCTTC.

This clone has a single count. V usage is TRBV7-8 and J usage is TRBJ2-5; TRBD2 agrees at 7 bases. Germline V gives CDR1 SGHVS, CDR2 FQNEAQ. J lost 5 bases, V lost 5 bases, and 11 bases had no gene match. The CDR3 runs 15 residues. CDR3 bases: TGTGCCAGCAGCATCACCCGAGGGCGGGAGGAGACCCAGTACTTC. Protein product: CASSITRGREETQYF.

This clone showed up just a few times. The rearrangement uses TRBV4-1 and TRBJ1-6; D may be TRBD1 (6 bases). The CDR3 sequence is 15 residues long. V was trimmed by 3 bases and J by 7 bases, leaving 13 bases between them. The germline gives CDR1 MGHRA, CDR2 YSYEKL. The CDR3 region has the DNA TGCGCCAGCAGCCAGTCGGGGACACAGAATTCACCCCTCCACTTT. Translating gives CASSQSGTQNSPLHF.

In DNA, the CDR3 is TGCGCCAGCACCCCCCGGGCGGGGGGGATCGACAATGAGCAGTTCTTC. Translated: CASTPRAGGIDNEQFF. This chain connects TRBV5-1 to TRBJ2-1, with TRBD2 identical over 9 bases. CDR1 and CDR2 from the germline V gene are SGHRS and YFSETQ. The CDR3 runs 16 residues. Trimming removed 6 bases from V and 5 bases from J; junction bases left unmatched: 12.